Listed here is a single TCR beta chain. Its specificity is unknown. This sample stems from a study of T cells in Graves' hyperthyroidism and ophthalmopathy. Study summary: At initial diagnosis, before any treatment had begun, peripheral blood was obtained. Study-wide results and limits: Before onset, by a median of approximately 6.8 months, the model predicted ophthalmopathy.

Regions amplified from RNA transcripts were the TCR beta CDR3 regions. TCR CDR3 underwent first-round RT-PCR with the HTBI primer set. TCRdb re-derived calls from the multiplex PCR reads in MiXCR, one entry per CDR3 protein. Among about 600,000 distinct CDR3 sequences listed, about 14% were seen once. Per germline, CDR1 SGHTA and CDR2 FQGNSA. This CDR3 region has 14 residues. Trimming left V 2 bases short and J 0 bases short, with 7 bases between. Inclusion characteristics of ophthalmopathy patients comprised a Clinical Activity Score of at least 3, a NOSPECS grade of at least 4, and duration under 3 months.

This sequence was found in a woman in her forties or fifties with Graves' ophthalmopathy. The sequenced sample was blood. This sequence joins TRBV7-2 and TRBJ1-1; D is unresolved. The CDR3, as DNA: TGTGCCAGCAGCTTAAGGTTCATGAACACTGAAGCTTTCTTT. This translates into CASSLRFMNTEAFF.